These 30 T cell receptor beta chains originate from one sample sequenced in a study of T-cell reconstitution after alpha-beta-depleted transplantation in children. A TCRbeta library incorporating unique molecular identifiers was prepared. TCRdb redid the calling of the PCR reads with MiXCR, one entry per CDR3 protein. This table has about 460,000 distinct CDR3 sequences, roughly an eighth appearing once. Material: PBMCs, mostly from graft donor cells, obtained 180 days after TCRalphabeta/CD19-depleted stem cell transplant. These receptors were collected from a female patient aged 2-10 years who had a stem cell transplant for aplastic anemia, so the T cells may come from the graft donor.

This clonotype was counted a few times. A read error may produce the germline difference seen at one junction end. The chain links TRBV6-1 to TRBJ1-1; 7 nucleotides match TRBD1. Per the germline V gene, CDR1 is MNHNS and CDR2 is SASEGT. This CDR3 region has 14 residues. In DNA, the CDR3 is TGTGCCAGCAATGAAGGGGGCTTGAACACTGAAGCTTTCTTT. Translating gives CASNEGGLNTEAFF.

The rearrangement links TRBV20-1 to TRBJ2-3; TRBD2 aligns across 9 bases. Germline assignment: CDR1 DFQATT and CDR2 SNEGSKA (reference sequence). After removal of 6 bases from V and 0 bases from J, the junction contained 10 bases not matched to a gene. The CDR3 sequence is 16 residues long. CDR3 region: CSAEKAGGRSTDTQYF. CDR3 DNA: TGCAGTGCCGAAAAAGCGGGGGGCCGCAGCACAGATACGCAGTATTTT.

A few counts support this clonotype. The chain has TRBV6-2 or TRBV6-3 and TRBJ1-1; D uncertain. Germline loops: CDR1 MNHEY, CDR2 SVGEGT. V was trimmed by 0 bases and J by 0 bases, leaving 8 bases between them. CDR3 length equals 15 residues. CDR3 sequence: CASSYSIRVNTEAFF. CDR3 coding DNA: TGTGCCAGCAGTTACTCGATCCGGGTGAACACTGAAGCTTTCTTT.

The DNA for the CDR3 is TGTGCCTCCTCCCCAGGGGAGTCAAGCTACACCTTC. Its protein is CASSPGESSYTF. V usage is TRBV27 and J usage is TRBJ1-2, with a tentative D call TRBD1 (6 bases). The V end was cut by 11 bases, the J end by 9 bases, with 19 bases between. In germline, CDR1 is MNHEY, CDR2 SMNVEV (reference sequence). This CDR3 is built from 12 residues.

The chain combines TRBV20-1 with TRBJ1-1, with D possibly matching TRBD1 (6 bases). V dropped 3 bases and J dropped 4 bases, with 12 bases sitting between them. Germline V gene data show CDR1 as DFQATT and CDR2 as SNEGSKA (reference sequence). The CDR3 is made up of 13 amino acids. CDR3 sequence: CSARARGGTEAFF. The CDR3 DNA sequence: TGCAGTGCTAGGGCGAGGGGGGGCACTGAAGCTTTCTTT.

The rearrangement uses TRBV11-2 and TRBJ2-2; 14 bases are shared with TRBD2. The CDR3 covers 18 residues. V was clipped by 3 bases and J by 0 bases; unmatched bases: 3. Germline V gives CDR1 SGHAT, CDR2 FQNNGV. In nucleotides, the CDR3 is TGTGCCAGCAGCTTTAGACTAGCGGGAGGGTCGAACACCGGGGAGCTGTTTTTT. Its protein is CASSFRLAGGSNTGELFF.

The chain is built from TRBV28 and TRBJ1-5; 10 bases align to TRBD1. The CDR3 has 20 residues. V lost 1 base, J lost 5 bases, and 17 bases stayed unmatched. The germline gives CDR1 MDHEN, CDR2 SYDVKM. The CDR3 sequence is CASSLYDWTGGSSHHQPQHF. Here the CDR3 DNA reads TGTGCCAGCAGTTTATATGATTGGACAGGGGGGAGCAGTCATCATCAGCCCCAGCATTTT.

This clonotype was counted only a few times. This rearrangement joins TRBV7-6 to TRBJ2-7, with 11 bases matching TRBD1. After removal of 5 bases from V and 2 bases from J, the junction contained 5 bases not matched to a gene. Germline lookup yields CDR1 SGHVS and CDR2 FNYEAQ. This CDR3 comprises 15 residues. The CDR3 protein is CASSTGTGGAYEQYF. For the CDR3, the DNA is TGTGCCAGCAGCACAGGGACAGGGGGGGCCTACGAGCAGTACTTC. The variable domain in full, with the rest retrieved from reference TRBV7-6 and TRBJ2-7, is GAGVSQSPRYKVTKRGQDVALRCDPISGHVSLYWYRQALGQGPEFLTYFNYEAQQDKSGLPNDRFSAERPEGSISTLTIQRTEQRDSAMYRCASSTGTGGAYEQYFGPGTRLTVT.

The CDR3 coding sequence is TGTGCCAGCACGGGAGGCGGGAGGGCCTACAATGAGCAGTTCTTC. This codes for CASTGGGRAYNEQFF. The V and J genes are TRBV2 and TRBJ2-1; TRBD2 aligns across 9 bases. This CDR3 is built from 15 residues. V lost 7 bases and J lost 2; bases outside the gene matches: 6. CDR1 SNHLY and CDR2 FYNNEI come from the germline V gene.

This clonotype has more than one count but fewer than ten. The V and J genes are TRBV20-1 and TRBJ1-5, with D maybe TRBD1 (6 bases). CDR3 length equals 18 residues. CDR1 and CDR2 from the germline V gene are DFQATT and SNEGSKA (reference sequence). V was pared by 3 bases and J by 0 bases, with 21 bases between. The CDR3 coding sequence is TGCAGTGCTAGGACTAAAACAGGGCCCTACGATAGCAATCAGCCCCAGCATTTT. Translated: CSARTKTGPYDSNQPQHF.

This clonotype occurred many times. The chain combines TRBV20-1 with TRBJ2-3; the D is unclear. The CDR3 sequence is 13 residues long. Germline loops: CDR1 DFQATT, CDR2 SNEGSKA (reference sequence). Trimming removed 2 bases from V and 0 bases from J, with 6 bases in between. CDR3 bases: TGCAGTGCTAGACTCGTCAGCACAGATACGCAGTATTTT. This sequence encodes CSARLVSTDTQYF.

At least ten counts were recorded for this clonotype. CDR3 loop: CSVDRTIDNEQFF. In DNA form, the CDR3 reads TGCAGCGTTGATAGGACTATTGACAATGAGCAGTTCTTC. The chain employs TRBV29-1 and TRBJ2-1, with D tentatively TRBD2 (6 bases). V was clipped by 3 bases and J by 5 bases, with 11 bases between them. The V gene's germline CDR1 is SQVTM and CDR2 ANQGSEA. The CDR3 loop spans 13 amino acids.

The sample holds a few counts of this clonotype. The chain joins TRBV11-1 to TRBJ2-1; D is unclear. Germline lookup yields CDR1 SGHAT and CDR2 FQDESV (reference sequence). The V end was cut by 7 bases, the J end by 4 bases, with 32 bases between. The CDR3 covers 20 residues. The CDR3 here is CASTSYVGPSPVIRYNEQFF. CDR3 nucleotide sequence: TGTGCCAGCACCTCTTACGTAGGCCCGAGTCCTGTTATAAGGTACAATGAGCAGTTCTTC.

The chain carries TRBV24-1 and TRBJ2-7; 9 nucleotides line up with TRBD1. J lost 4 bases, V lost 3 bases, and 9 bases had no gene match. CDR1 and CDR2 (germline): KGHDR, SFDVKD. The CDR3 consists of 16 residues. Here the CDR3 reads CATSDPGQGAGYEQYF. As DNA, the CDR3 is TGTGCCACCAGTGATCCGGGACAGGGAGCCGGATACGAGCAGTACTTC.

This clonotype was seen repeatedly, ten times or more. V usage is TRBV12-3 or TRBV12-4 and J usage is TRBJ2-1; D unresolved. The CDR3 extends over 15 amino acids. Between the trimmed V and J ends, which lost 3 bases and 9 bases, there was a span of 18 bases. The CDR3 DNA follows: TGTGCCAGCAGTTTTTTGAGCACTCTATCCGGTGAGCAGTTCTTC. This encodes CASSFLSTLSGEQFF.

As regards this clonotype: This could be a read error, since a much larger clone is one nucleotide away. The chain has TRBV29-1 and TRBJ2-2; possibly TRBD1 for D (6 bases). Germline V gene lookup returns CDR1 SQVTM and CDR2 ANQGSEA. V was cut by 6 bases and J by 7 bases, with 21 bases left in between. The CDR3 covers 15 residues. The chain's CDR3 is CSVIGTRRNGGELFF. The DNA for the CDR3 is TGCAGCGTGATCGGGACACGCAGAAATGGCGGGGAGCTGTTTTTT.

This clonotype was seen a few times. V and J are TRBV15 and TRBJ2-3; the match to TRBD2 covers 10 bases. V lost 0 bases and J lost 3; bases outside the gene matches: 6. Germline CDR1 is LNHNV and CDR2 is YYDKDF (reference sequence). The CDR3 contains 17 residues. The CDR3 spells CATSRDGAGGLTDTQYF. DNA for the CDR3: TGTGCCACCAGCAGAGATGGAGCGGGAGGGTTGACAGATACGCAGTATTTT.

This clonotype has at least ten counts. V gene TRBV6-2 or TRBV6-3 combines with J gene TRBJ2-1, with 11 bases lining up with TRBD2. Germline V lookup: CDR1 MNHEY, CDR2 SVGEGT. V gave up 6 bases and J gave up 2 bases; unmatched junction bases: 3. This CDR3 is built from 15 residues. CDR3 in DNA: TGTGCCAGCAGCCAACTAGCGGGAGCCTACAATGAGCAGTTCTTC. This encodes CASSQLAGAYNEQFF.

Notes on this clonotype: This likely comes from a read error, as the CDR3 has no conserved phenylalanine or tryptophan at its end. CDR3: CASSLQGGYEQYL. The CDR3 DNA reads TGTGCCAGCAGCTTGCAGGGGGGGTACGAGCAGTACTTG. This chain uses TRBV5-8 with TRBJ2-7; D might be TRBD1 or TRBD2, each matching 7 bases. Germline V CDR1 and CDR2: SGHTS, YDEGEE. CDR3 length: 13 residues. Trimming cost V 1 base and J 4 bases, with 9 bases left between them.

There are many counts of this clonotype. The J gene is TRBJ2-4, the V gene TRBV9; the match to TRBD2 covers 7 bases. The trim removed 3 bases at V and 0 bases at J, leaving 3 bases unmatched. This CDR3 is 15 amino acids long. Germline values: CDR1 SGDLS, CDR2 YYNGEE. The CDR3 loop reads CASSGGLEAKNIQYF. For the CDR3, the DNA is TGTGCCAGCAGCGGAGGACTAGAAGCCAAAAACATTCAGTACTTC.

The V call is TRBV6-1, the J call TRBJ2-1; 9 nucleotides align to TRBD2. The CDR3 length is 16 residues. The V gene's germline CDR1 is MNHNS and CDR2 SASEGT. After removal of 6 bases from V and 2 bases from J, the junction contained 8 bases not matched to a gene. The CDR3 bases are TGTGCCAGCAGCCGGACAACTAGCGGGCCCTACAATGAGCAGTTCTTC. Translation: CASSRTTSGPYNEQFF.

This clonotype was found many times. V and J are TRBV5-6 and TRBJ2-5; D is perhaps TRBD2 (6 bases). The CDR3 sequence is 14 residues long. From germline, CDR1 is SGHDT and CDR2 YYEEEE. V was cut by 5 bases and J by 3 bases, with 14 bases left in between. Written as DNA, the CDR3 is TGTGCCAGCAGTCTGACTAGGACAAAAGAGACCCAGTACTTC. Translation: CASSLTRTKETQYF.

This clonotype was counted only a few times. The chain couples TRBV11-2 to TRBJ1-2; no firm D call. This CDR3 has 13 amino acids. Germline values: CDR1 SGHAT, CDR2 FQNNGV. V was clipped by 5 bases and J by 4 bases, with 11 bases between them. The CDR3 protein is CASSARWVYGYTF. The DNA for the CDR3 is TGTGCCAGCAGCGCACGCTGGGTCTATGGCTACACCTTC.

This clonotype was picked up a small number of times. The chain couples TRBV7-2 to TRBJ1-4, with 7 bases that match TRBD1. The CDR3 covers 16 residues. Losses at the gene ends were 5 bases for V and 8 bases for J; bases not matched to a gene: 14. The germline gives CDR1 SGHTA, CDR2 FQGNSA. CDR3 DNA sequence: TGTGCCAGCAGCGTTAAGAACAGGGGCTTTGGAGAAAAACTGTTTTTT. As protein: CASSVKNRGFGEKLFF.

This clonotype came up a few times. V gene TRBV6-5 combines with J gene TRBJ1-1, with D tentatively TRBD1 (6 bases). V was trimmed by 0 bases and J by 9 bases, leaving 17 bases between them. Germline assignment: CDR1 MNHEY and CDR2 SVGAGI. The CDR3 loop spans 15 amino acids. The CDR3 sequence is CASSYSTGSGFKAFF. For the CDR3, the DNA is TGTGCCAGCAGTTACTCGACAGGTTCGGGGTTTAAAGCTTTCTTT.

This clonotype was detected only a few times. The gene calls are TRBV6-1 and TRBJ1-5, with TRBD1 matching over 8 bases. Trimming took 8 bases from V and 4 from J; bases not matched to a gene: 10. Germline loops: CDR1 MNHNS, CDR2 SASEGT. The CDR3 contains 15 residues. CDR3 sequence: CASRPGGTGNQPQHF. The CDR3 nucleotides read TGTGCCAGCCGCCCGGGGGGGACAGGTAATCAGCCCCAGCATTTT.

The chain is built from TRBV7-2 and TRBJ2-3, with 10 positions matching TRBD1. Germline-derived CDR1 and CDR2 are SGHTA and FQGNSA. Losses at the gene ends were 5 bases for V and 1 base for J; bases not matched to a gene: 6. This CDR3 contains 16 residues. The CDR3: CASSRQGARGTDTQYF. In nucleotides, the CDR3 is TGTGCCAGCAGCCGACAGGGGGCGCGAGGCACAGATACGCAGTATTTT. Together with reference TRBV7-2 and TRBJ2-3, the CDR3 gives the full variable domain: GAGVSQSPSNKVTEKGKDVELRCDPISGHTALYWYRQSLGQGLEFLIYFQGNSAPDKSGLPSDRFSAERTGGSVSTLTIQRTQQEDSAVYLCASSRQGARGTDTQYFGPGTRLTVL.

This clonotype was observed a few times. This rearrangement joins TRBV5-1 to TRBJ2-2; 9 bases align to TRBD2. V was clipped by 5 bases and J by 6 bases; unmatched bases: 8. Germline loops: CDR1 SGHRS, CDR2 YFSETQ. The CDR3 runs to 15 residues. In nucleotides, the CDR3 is TGCGCCAGCAGTTTGACTAGCGGTTCTGCCGGGGAGCTGTTTTTT. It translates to CASSLTSGSAGELFF.

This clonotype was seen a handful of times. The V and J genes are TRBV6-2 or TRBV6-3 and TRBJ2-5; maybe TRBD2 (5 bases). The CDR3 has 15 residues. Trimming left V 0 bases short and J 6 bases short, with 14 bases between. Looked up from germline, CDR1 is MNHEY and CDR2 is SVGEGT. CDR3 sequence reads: CASSYSSRGRQTQYF. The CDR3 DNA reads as TGTGCCAGCAGTTACTCGAGCCGGGGTCGGCAGACCCAGTACTTC.

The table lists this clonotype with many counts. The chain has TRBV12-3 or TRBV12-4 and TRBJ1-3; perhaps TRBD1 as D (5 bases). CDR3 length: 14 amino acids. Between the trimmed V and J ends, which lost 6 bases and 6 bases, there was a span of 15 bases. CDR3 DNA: TGTGCCAGCAGAGAAGGGGAGAACGAAAACACCATATATTTT. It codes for CASREGENENTIYF.